The present T cell receptor beta chain was sequenced within a study of CD8 T cells in ankylosing spondylitis. Study-wide results and limits: As reported, disease-linked clones showed significant enrichment in matched ankylosing spondylitis synovial fluid. Blood from ankylosing spondylitis patients appeared to carry a characteristic roughly 8-variant TCR beta motif. Clones linked to disease, bearing a CD8+ phenotype, were relatively rare in peripheral blood.

Libraries of TCR beta came from quantitative 5'-RACE with molecular barcodes. TCRdb called the 5' RACE reads again in MiXCR, with one record for every CDR3 protein. This table has over 600,000 distinct CDR3 sequences, under 20% appearing once. CDR1 and CDR2 from the germline V gene are ENHRY and SYGVKD. The CDR3 loop spans 13 amino acids. Trimming took off 3 bases at V and 4 bases at J, with 8 bases between the two ends. As regards this clonotype: What it binds is not known.

This chain uses TRBV10-3 with TRBJ2-3; unclear D gene. The source material was blood, either unsorted or a sorted T cell fraction (not recorded which). The sequence was collected from a male donor with ankylosing spondylitis. CDR3 amino acids: CAISDRSPDTQYF. The DNA for the CDR3 is TGTGCCATCAGTGATCGGAGTCCAGATACGCAGTATTTT.